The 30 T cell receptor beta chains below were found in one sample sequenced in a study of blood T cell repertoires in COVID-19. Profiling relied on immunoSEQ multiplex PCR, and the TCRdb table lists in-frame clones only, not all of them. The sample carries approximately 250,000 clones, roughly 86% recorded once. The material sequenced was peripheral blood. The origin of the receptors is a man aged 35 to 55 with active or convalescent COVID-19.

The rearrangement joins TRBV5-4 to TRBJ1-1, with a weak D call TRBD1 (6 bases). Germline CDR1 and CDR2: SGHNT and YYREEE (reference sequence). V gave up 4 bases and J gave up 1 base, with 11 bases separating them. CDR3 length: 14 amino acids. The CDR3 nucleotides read TGTGCCAGCAGCCCAGGACAGAGGAACACTGAAGCTTTCTTT. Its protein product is CASSPGQRNTEAFF.

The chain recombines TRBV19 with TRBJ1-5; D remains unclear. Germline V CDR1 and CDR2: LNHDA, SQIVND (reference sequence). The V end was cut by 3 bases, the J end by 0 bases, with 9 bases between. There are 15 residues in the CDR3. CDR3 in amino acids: CASSISAYSNQPQHF. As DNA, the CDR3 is TGTGCCAGTAGTATTTCAGCGTATAGCAATCAGCCCCAGCATTTT.

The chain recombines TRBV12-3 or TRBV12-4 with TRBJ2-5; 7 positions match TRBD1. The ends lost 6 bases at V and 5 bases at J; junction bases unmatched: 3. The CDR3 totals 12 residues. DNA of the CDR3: TGTGCCAGCAGCACAGGGGAGGAGACCCAGTACTTC. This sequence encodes CASSTGEETQYF.

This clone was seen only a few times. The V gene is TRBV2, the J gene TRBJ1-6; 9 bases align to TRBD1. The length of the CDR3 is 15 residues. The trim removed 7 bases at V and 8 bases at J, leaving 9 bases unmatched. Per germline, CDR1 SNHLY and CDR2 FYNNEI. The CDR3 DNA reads TGTGCCAGCAAAAGGGTGGGGGACAGGGATTCACCCCTCCACTTT. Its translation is CASKRVGDRDSPLHF.

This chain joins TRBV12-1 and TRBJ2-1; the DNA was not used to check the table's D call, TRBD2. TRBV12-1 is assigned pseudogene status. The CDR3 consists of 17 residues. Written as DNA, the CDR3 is TGTGCCAGCAGCATCAAGGGACTAGCGGGATTGGGGTATGAGCAGTTCTTC. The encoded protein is CASSIKGLAGLGYEQFF.

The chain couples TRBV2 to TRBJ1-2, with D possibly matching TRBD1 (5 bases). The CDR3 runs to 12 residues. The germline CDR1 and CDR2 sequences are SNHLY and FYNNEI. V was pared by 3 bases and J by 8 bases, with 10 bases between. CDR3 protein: CASSEGGGGYTF. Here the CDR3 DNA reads TGTGCCAGCAGTGAGGGGGGTGGAGGCTACACCTTC.

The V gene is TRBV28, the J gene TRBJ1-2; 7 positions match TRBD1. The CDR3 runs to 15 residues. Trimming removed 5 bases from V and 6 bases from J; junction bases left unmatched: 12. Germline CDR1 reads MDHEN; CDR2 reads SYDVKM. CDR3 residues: CASSLGQAQEHGYTF. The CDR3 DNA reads TGTGCCAGCAGTCTAGGACAGGCCCAGGAACATGGCTACACCTTC.

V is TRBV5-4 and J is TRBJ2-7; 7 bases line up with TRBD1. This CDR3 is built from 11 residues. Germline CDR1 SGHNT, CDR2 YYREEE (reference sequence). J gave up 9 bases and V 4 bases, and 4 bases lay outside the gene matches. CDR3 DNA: TGTGCCAGCAGCCTAGGACAGGTGCAGTACTTC. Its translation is CASSLGQVQYF.

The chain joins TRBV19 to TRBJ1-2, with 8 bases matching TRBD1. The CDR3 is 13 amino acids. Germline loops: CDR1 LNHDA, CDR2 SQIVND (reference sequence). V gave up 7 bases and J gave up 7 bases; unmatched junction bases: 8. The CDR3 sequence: CASNSVTGVGYTF. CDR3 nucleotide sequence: TGTGCCAGTAATTCTGTGACAGGGGTTGGCTACACCTTC.

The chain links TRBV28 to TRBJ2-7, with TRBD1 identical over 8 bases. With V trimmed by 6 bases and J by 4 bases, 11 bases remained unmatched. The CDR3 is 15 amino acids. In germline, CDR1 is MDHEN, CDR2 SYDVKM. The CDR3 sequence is CASRDLTGVEYEQYF. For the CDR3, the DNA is TGTGCCAGCAGGGACTTGACAGGGGTTGAGTACGAGCAGTACTTC. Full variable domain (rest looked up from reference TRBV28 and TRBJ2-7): DVKVTQSSRYLVKRTGEKVFLECVQDMDHENMFWYRQDPGLGLRLIYFSYDVKMKEKGDIPEGYSVSREKKERFSLILESASTNQTSMYLCASRDLTGVEYEQYFGPGTRLTVT.

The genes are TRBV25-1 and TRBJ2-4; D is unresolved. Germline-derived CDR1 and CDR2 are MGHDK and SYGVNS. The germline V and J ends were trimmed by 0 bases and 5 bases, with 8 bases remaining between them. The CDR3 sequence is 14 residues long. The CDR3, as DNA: TGTGCCAGCAGTGAATATTTTGGGCAAAACATTCAGTACTTC. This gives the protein CASSEYFGQNIQYF.

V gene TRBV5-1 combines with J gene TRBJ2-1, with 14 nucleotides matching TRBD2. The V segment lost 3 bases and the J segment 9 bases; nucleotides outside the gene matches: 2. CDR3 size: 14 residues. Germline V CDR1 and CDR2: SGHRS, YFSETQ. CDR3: CASSSGTSGSEQFF. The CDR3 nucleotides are TGCGCCAGCAGCTCCGGGACTAGCGGGAGTGAGCAGTTCTTC. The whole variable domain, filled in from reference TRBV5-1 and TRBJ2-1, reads KAGVTQTPRYLIKTRGQQVTLSCSPISGHRSVSWYQQTPGQGLQFLFEYFSETQRNKGNFPGRFSGRQFSNSRSEMNVSTLELGDSALYLCASSSGTSGSEQFFGPGTRLTVL.

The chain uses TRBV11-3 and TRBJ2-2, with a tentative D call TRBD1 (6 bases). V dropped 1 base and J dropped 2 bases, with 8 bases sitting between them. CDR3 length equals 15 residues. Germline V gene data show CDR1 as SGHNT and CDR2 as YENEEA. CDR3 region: CASSLGQVNTGELFF. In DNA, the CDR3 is TGTGCCAGCAGCTTAGGACAGGTTAACACCGGGGAGCTGTTTTTT.

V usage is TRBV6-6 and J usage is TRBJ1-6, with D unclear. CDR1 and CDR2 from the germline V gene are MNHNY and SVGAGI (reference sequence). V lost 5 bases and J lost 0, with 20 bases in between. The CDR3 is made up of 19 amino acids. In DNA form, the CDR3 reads TGTGCCAGCAGTCGCAGTCTTCTACCAGCGAGCTCCTATAATTCACCCCTCCACTTT. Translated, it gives CASSRSLLPASSYNSPLHF.

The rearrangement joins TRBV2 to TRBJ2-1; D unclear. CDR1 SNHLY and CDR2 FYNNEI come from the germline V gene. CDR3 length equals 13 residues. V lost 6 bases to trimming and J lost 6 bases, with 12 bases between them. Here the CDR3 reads CASRSTMVNEQFF. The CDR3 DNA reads TGTGCCAGCAGGTCGACAATGGTCAATGAGCAGTTCTTC.

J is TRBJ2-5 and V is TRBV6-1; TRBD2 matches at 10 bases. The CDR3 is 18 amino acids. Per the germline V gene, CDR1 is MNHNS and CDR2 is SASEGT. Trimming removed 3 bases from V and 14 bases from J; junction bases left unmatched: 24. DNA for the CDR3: TGTGCCAGCAGTGAGCAGATCCCGGGACTAGCGACCCCTCGGGGAGGTTACTTC. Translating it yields CASSEQIPGLATPRGGYF.

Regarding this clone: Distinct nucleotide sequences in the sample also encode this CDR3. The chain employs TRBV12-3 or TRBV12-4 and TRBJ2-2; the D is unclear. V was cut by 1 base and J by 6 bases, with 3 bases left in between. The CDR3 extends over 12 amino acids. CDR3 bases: TGTGCCAGCAGTTTAGTCTCCGGGGAGCTGTTTTTT. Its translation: CASSLVSGELFF.

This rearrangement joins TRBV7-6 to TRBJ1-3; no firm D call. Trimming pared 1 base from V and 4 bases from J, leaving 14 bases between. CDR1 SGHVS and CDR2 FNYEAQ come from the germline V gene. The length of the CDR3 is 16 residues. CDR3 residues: CASSLVSRTGGNTIYF. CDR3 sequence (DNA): TGTGCCAGCAGCTTAGTCAGTCGGACTGGAGGAAACACCATATATTTT.

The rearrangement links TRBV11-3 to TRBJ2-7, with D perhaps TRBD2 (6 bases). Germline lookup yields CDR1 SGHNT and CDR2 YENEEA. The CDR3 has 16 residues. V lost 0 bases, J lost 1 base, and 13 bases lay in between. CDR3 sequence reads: CASSLDVLGGSYEQYF. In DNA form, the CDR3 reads TGTGCCAGCAGCTTAGATGTACTCGGGGGATCCTACGAGCAGTACTTC.

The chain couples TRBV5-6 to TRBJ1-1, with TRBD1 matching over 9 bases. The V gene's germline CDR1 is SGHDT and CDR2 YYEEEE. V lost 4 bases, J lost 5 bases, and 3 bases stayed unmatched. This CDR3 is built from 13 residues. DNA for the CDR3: TGTGCCAGCAGCCACGGGACAGGGACTGAAGCTTTCTTT. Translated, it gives CASSHGTGTEAFF.

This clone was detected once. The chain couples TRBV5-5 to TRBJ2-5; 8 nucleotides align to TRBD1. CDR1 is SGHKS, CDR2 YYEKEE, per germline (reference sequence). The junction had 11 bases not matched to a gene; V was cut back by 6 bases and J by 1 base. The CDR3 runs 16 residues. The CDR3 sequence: CASIPAPQGGQETQYF. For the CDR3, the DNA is TGTGCCAGCATCCCGGCCCCACAGGGGGGCCAAGAGACCCAGTACTTC.

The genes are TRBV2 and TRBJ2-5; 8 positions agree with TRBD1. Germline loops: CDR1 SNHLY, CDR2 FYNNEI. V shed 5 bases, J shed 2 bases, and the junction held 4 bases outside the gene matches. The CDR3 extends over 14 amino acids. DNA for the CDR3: TGTGCCAGCAGTAGGACAGGGACGCAAGAGACCCAGTACTTC. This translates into CASSRTGTQETQYF.

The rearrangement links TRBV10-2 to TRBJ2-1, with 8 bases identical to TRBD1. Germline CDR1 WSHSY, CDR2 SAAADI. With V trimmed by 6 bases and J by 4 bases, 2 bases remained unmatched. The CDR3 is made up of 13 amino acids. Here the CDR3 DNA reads TGCGCCAGCAGGGACAGGGCTTACAATGAGCAGTTCTTC. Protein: CASRDRAYNEQFF.

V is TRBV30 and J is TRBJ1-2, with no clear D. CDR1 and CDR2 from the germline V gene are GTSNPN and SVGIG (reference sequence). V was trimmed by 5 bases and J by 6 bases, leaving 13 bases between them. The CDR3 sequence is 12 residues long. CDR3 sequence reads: CAWEGIGDGYTF. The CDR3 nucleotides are TGTGCCTGGGAAGGTATCGGGGATGGCTACACCTTC.

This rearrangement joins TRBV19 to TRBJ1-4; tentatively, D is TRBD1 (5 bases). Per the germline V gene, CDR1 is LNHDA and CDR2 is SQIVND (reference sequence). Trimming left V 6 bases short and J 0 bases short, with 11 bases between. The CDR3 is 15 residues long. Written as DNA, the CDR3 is TGTGCCAGTAGGGTAACAGGTCCAACTAATGAAAAACTGTTTTTT. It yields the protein CASRVTGPTNEKLFF.

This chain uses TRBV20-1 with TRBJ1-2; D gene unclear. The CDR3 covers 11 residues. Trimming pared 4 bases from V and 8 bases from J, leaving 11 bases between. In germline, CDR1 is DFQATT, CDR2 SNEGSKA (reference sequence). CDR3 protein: CSAIIGEGYTF. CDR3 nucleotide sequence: TGCAGTGCTATCATCGGAGAAGGCTACACCTTC.

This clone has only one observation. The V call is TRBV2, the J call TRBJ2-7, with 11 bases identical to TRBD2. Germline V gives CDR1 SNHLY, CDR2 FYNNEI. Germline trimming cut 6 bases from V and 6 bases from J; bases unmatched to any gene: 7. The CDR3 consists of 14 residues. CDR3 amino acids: CASRILAGVGEQYF. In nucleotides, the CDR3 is TGTGCCAGCAGAATACTAGCGGGAGTTGGCGAGCAGTACTTC.

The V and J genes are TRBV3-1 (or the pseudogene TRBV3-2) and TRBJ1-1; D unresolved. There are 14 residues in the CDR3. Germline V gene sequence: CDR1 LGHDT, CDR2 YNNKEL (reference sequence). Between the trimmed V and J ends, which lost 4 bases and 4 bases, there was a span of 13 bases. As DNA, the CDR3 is TGTGCCAGCAGCCCCGAAAATCGGGTCACTGAAGCTTTCTTT. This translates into CASSPENRVTEAFF.

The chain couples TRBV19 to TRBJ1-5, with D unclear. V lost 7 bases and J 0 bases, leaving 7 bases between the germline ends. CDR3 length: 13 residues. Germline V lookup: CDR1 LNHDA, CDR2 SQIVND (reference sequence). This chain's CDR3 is CASTLYSNQPQHF. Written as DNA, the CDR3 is TGTGCCAGTACCCTCTATAGCAATCAGCCCCAGCATTTT.

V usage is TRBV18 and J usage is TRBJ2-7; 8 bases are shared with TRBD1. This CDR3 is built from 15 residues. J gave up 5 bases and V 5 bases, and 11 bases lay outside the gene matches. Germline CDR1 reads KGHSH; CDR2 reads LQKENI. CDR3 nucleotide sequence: TGTGCCAGCTCAGAAATGACAGGGGTGGGAGACGAGCAGTACTTC. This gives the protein CASSEMTGVGDEQYF.